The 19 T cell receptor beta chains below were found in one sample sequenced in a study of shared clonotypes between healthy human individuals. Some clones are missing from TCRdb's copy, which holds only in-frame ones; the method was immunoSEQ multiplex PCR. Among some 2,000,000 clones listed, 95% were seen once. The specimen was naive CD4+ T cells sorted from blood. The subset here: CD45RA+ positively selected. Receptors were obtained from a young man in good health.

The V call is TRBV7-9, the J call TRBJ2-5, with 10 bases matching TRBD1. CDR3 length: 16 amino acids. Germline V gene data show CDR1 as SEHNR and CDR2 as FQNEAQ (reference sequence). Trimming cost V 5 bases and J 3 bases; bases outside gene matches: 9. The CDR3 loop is CASSRWDRGKEETQYF. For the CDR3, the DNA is TGTGCCAGCAGCCGGTGGGACAGGGGAAAGGAAGAGACCCAGTACTTC.

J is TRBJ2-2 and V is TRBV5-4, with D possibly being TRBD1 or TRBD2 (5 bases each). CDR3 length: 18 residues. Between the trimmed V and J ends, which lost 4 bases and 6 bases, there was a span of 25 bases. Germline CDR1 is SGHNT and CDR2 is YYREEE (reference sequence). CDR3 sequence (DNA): TGTGCCAGCAGCCCCCATGGAATCGGGACCCCAGCCGCCGGGGAGCTGTTTTTT. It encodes CASSPHGIGTPAAGELFF.

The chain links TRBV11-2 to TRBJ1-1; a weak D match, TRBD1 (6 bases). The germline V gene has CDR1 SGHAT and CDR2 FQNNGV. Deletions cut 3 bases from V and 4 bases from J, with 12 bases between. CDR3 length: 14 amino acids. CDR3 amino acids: CASSLGGLGTEAFF. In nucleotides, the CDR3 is TGTGCCAGCAGCTTGGGGGGCCTTGGCACTGAAGCTTTCTTT.

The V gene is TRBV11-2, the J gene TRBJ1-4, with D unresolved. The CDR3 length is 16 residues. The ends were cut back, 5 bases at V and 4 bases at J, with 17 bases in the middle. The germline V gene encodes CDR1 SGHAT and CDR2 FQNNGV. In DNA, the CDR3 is TGTGCCAGCAGCCCTGCCTCCAGGTCACGTAATGAAAAACTGTTTTTT. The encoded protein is CASSPASRSRNEKLFF.

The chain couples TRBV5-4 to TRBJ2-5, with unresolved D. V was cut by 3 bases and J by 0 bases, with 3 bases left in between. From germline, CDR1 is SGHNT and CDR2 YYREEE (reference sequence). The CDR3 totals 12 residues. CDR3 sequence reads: CASSSYQETQYF. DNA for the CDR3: TGTGCCAGCAGCTCGTACCAAGAGACCCAGTACTTC.

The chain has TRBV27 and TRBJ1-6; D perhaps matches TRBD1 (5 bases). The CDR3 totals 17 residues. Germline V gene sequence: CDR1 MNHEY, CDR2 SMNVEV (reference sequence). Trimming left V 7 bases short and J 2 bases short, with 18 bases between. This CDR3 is CASTHRGYNTYNSPLHF. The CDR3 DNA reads TGTGCCAGCACCCATCGGGGGTATAATACCTATAATTCACCCCTCCACTTT.

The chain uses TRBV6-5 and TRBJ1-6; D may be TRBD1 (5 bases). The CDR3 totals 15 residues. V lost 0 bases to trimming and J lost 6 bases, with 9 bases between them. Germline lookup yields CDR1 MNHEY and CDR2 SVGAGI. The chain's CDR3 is CASSYSIGANSPLHF. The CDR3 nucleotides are TGTGCCAGCAGTTACTCCATAGGGGCTAATTCACCCCTCCACTTT.

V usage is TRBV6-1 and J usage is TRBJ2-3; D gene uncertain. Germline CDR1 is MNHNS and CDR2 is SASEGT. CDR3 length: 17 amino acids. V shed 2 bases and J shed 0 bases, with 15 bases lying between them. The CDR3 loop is CASSERRAVTSTDTQYF. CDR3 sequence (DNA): TGTGCCAGCAGTGAAAGACGGGCAGTCACTAGCACAGATACGCAGTATTTT.

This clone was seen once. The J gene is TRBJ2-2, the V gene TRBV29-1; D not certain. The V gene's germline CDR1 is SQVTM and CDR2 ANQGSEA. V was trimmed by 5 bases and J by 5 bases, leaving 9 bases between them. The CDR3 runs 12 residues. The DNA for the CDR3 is TGCAGCGTTTTATCAGAAACCGGGGAGCTGTTTTTT. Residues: CSVLSETGELFF.

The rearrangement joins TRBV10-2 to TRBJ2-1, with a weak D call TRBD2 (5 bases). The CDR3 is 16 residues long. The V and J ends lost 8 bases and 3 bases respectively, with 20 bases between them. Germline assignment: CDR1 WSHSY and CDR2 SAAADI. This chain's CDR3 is CASVGFSATRYNEQFF. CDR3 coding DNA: TGCGCCAGCGTAGGGTTTAGCGCGACCCGCTACAATGAGCAGTTCTTC.

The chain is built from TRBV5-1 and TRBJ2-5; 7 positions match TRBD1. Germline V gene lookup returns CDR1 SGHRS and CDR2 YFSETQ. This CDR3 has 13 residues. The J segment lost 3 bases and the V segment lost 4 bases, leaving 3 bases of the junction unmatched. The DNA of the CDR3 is TGCGCCAGCAGCAAAGGACAGGAAGAGACCCAGTACTTC. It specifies CASSKGQEETQYF. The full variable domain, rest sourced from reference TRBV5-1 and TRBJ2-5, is KAGVTQTPRYLIKTRGQQVTLSCSPISGHRSVSWYQQTPGQGLQFLFEYFSETQRNKGNFPGRFSGRQFSNSRSEMNVSTLELGDSALYLCASSKGQEETQYFGPGTRLLVL.

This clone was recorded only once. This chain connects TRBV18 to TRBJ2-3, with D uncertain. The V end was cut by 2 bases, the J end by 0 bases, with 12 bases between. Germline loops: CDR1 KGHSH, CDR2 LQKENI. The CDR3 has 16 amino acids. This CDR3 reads CASSPIPAPSTDTQYF. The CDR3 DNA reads TGTGCCAGCTCACCAATACCGGCCCCCAGCACAGATACGCAGTATTTT.

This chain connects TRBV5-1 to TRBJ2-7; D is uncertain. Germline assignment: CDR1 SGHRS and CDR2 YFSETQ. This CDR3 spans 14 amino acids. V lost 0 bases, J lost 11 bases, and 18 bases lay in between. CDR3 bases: TGCGCCAGCAGCTTGGACAAAACCTCCTCCCAGGAGTACTTC. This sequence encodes CASSLDKTSSQEYF.

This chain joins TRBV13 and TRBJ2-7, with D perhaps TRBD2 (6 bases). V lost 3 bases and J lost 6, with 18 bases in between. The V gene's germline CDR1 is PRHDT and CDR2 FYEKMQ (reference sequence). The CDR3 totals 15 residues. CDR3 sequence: CASSLWGPLAAEQYF. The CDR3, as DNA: TGTGCCAGCAGCTTGTGGGGTCCGTTAGCGGCCGAGCAGTACTTC. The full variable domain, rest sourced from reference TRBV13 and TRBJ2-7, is AAGVIQSPRHLIKEKRETATLKCYPIPRHDTVYWYQQGPGQDPQFLISFYEKMQSDKGSIPDRFSAQQFSDYHSELNMSSLELGDSALYFCASSLWGPLAAEQYFGPGTRLTVT.

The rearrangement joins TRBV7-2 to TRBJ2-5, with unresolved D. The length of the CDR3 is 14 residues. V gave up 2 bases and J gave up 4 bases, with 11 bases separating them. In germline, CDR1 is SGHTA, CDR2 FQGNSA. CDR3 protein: CASSLRREGETQYF. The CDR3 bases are TGTGCCAGCAGCTTAAGAAGAGAAGGAGAGACCCAGTACTTC. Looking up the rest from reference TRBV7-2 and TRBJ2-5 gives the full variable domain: GAGVSQSPSNKVTEKGKDVELRCDPISGHTALYWYRQSLGQGLEFLIYFQGNSAPDKSGLPSDRFSAERTGGSVSTLTIQRTQQEDSAVYLCASSLRREGETQYFGPGTRLLVL.

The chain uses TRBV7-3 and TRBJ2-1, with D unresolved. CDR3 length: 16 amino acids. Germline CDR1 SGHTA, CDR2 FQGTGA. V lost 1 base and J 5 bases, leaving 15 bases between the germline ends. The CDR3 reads CASSLKPVGPNNEQFF. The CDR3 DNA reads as TGTGCCAGCAGCTTAAAGCCCGTTGGGCCCAACAATGAGCAGTTCTTC.

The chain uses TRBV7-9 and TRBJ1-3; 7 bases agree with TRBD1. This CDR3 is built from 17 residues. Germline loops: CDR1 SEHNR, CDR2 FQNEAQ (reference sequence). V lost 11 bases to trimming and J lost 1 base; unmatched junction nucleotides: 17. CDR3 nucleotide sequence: TGTGCCGGCCTAGGGCGGGGACAGCTTCCTTCTGGAAACACCATATATTTT. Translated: CAGLGRGQLPSGNTIYF.

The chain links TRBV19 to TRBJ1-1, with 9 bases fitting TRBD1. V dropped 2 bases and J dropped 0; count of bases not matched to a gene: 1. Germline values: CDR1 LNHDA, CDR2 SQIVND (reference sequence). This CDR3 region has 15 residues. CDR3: CASSITGGLNTEAFF. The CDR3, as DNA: TGTGCCAGTAGTATAACAGGGGGCCTGAACACTGAAGCTTTCTTT.

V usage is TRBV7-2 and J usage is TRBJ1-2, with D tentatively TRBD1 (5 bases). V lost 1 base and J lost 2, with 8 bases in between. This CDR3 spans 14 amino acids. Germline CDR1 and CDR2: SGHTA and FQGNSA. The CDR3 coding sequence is TGTGCCAGCAGCTTAGAAAAGGGGAACTATGGCTACACCTTC. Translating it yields CASSLEKGNYGYTF.